This T cell receptor beta chain comes out of a study of cytomegalovirus exposure and HLA in healthy donors. General study results and limits: Per published reports, the classifier diagnosed cytomegalovirus status with high specificity and sensitivity. Across donors, presence/absence analyses took sequencing depth to be roughly uniform. Later analysis identified several of the most significant clusters that appeared linked to common viral pathogens.

The primer mix had 60 Vbeta and 13 Jbeta primers. The method was immunoSEQ multiplex PCR; TCRdb's version includes in-frame clones alone and lacks a portion of them. The table records 100,000 or so clones, around two thirds of them present only once. Germline lookup yields CDR1 DFQATT and CDR2 SNEGSKA (reference sequence). The V and J ends lost 3 bases and 11 bases respectively, with 4 bases between them. The CDR3 contains 8 residues. As regards this clone: As yet, its antigen is unknown.

The sample was PBMCs. The gene calls are TRBV20-1 and TRBJ1-1; D not resolved. The receptor comes from a woman in her 30s in good health and CMV-seropositive. The CDR3 DNA reads as TGCAGTGCTAGGCGTGCTTTCTTT. Its translation: CSARRAFF.